Listed here are 4 T cell receptor beta chains from one sample, sequenced in a study of OX40 agonist ivuxolimab in advanced cancers. Receptors were amplified or captured by the immunoSEQ multiplex PCR assay. TCRdb retrieved this table from immuneACCESS and kept in-frame rearrangements only. Not all clones are present; in checked studies, unresolved V genes account for under half, and no reason is known for the remainder. For this sample the table gives over 10,000 clones, of which 65% to 90% were detected only once. Around 45% of the sample lies in the top ten. The specimen was CD4+ or CD8+ T cells sorted from blood, collected in a trial of the OX40 agonist ivuxolimab. The source is an adult with an advanced solid tumor such as melanoma, head and neck, liver or kidney cancer.

The V call is TRBV28, the J call TRBJ1-1; maybe TRBD1 (5 bases). Germline CDR1 is MDHEN and CDR2 is SYDVKM. This CDR3 spans 14 amino acids. The ends were cut back, 4 bases at V and 0 bases at J, with 9 bases in the middle. Here the CDR3 DNA reads TGTGCCAGCAGTTCAGACAGCATGAACACTGAAGCTTTCTTT. This sequence encodes CASSSDSMNTEAFF.

The genes are TRBV30 and TRBJ2-5; D is unresolved. The CDR3 sequence is 12 residues long. Germline CDR1 and CDR2: GTSNPN and SVGIG (reference sequence). Trimming shortened V by 3 bases and J by 5 bases, and 10 bases separated the two germline ends. The CDR3 sequence is CAWSALVETQYF. CDR3 DNA sequence: TGTGCCTGGAGCGCGCTAGTGGAGACCCAGTACTTC.

V usage is TRBV7-8 and J usage is TRBJ1-5, with a possible D match to TRBD1 (5 bases). V lost 5 bases to trimming and J lost 5 bases, with 13 bases between them. CDR1 and CDR2 (germline): SGHVS, FQNEAQ. The CDR3 contains 14 residues. CDR3 sequence: CASSRAGEHQPQHF. In DNA form, the CDR3 reads TGTGCCAGCAGCCGGGCGGGGGAACATCAGCCCCAGCATTTT.

This clone was seen only a few times. The CDR3 DNA follows: TGTGCCAGCAGTTACGGGCCAGCCTATGAAAAACTGTTTTTT. Translation: CASSYGPAYEKLFF. This chain uses TRBV6-8 with TRBJ1-4; D is undetermined. The CDR3 covers 14 residues. Per the germline V gene, CDR1 is MNHGY and CDR2 is SAAAGT. Trimming shortened V by 2 bases and J by 6 bases, and 10 bases separated the two germline ends.